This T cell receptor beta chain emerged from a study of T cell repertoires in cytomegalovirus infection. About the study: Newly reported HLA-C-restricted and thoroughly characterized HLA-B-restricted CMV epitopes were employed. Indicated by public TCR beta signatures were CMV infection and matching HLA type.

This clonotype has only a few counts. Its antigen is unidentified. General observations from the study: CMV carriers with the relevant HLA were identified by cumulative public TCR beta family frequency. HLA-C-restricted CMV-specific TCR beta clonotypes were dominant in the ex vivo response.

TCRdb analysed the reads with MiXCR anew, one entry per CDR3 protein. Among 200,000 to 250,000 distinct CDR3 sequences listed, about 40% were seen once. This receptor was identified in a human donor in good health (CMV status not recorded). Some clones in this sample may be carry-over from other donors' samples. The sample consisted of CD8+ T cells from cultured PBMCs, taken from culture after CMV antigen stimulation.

This CDR3 is CASSPTDRDYEQYF. CDR3 DNA: TGTGCCAGCAGCCCGACGGACAGGGACTACGAGCAGTACTTC. This chain joins TRBV7-9 and TRBJ2-7, with TRBD1 identical over 8 bases. CDR3 length: 14 amino acids. The ends lost 5 bases at V and 3 bases at J; junction bases unmatched: 6. CDR1 is SEHNR and CDR2 is FQNEAQ in the germline V gene (reference sequence). Together with reference TRBV7-9 and TRBJ2-7, the CDR3 gives the full variable domain: DTGVSQNPRHKITKRGQNVTFRCDPISEHNRLYWYRQTLGQGPEFLTYFQNEAQLEKSRLLSDRFSAERPKGSFSTLEIQRTEQGDSAMYLCASSPTDRDYEQYFGPGTRLTVT.